This TCR beta chain emerged from a study of CD8 T cells in Susac syndrome. Findings and limits, study-wide: Regarding the TCR sequencing and HLA analysis, the study admitted that a relatively small number of individuals were involved.

The authors reverse transcribed 0.5 to 1 ug RNA with random hexamers. TCRdb itself ran the immunoSEQ multiplex PCR reads through MiXCR, one entry per CDR3 protein. The sample consists of about 300,000 distinct CDR3 sequences, 89% of them appearing once. Regarding this clonotype: Its antigen is undetermined.

Negative isolation yielded CD4+ and CD8+ T cells, and FACS enriched TEMRA cells. The ends were cut back, 1 base at V and 6 bases at J, with 19 bases in the middle. Germline CDR1 is PRHDT and CDR2 is FYEKMQ (reference sequence). The CDR3 extends over 16 amino acids. This rearrangement joins TRBV13 to TRBJ2-7; D gene ambiguous. The sequenced material came from CD8+ T cells from PBMCs. The receptor comes from a human donor with multiple sclerosis. The CDR3, as DNA: TGTGCCAGCAGCTTAGCGCTTGAGCCCCGCGTAGGCGAGCAGTACTTC. Its translation: CASSLALEPRVGEQYF.